The TCR beta chain under discussion was sequenced for a study of response to subunit inactivated influenza vaccine. Study-wide findings and caveats: Few additional T cells are recruited per seasonal influenza vaccination, authors suggested.

The CDR3 is made up of 14 amino acids. Trimming cost V 5 bases and J 7 bases; bases outside gene matches: 7. Germline lookup yields CDR1 SGHTA and CDR2 FQGTGA. In this sample, this clonotype turned up a few times. The target antigen is unknown. This CDR3 fails to terminate in the conserved phenylalanine or tryptophan, so it likely reflects a read error. TCRdb processed the RT-PCR reads anew with MiXCR; each CDR3 protein has one entry. This table holds about 650,000 distinct CDR3 sequences, about 14% found once. This sequence originates from a man between 45 and 60 years old who received an inactivated influenza vaccine. V gene TRBV7-3 combines with J gene TRBJ2-1, with TRBD2 matching 8 bases. Here the sequenced sample was PBMCs from blood, taken 14 to 15 days before vaccination. CDR3 residues: CASSRAGTSNEQFL. The CDR3 nucleotides read TGTGCCAGCAGCCGGGCCGGGACTAGTAATGAGCAGTTCCTC.